This is a list of T cell receptor beta chains from one sample in a study of T cells in narcolepsy. Sequencing used immunoSEQ multiplex PCR; TCRdb keeps in-frame clones, though not all of them. The repertoire includes fewer than 40,000 clones, approximately 77% of them detected once, and approximately 2.2% sits in the top ten. Material: memory (CD45RA-) CD4+ T cells from blood. Every receptor here comes from a human donor in good health. Each CDR3 is given without its conserved first and last residue. Each record gives: CDR3 protein, clone size, J gene, CDR3 length, V gene. Where a row states a size, it is once, few, many or the class of an expanded clone; other rows omit it.

ASSDGQGQAF	NA	TRBJ1-1	10	TRBV2
ASSTRQGALDQY	NA	TRBJ2-7	12	TRBV7-9
ASSWRGGARDIQY	few	TRBJ2-4	13	TRBV5-1
ASQTLAGGLY	NA	TRBJ2-4	10	TRBV6-1
ASSPGLGNTIY	NA	TRBJ1-3	11	TRBV18
ASSDVGVGQGFNEQF	NA	TRBJ2-1	15	TRBV9
ASSLGVEEGAF	NA	TRBJ1-1	11	TRBV5-5
ATSSRADTQY	NA	TRBJ2-3	10	TRBV15
ASSRGKTNVVSGNTIY	NA	TRBJ1-3	16	TRBV28
ASSRDISTDTQY	few	TRBJ2-3	12	TRBV7-9
ASNLGYEQF	NA	TRBJ2-1	9	TRBV28
ASSLGIGLAGGRTDTQY	NA	TRBJ2-3	17	TRBV11-2
ASTVQGAGGYT	NA	TRBJ1-2	11	TRBV6-1
ASSPRLGSSYNEQF	once	TRBJ2-1	14	TRBV7-9
ASSYSTGGPPLH	NA	TRBJ1-6	12	TRBV6-5
ASSLALTANTEAF	NA	TRBJ1-1	13	TRBV11-1
ASGLVRFRGQGNSYEQY	NA	TRBJ2-7	17	TRBV12-5
ASSLEALAIYEQY	NA	TRBJ2-7	13	TRBV7-2
ASSFTRQNTEAF	few	TRBJ1-1	12	TRBV6-6
ASIDRGSVTEAF	NA	TRBJ1-1	12	TRBV6-5
ASSLATATDTQY	few	TRBJ2-3	12	TRBV5-1
ASSLSLGTGVATDTQY	NA	TRBJ2-3	16	TRBV5-1
AISVLGSSSTDTQY	once	TRBJ2-3	14	TRBV10-3
ASSFGAGLASEQY	NA	TRBJ2-7	13	TRBV5-4
AWRRGGTEAF	NA	TRBJ1-1	10	TRBV30